One T cell receptor beta chain is described in this entry. Trimming took off 0 bases at V and 2 bases at J, with 10 bases between the two ends. Looked up from germline, CDR1 is SGHAT and CDR2 is FQNNGV. The CDR3 loop spans 15 amino acids. This entry comes from a study of T cell changes during pregnancy in multiple sclerosis. Using immunoSEQ multiplex PCR, the repertoire was profiled, and TCRdb retains in-frame clones only, with some absent. In the table there are under 65,000 clones, 80% to 95% of which are singletons. The chain combines TRBV11-2 with TRBJ1-2; D is ambiguous. This receptor was taken from a female donor with multiple sclerosis, enrolled in a pregnancy study. The specimen comprised CD4+ T cells from peripheral blood mononuclear cells, sampled in the third trimester of pregnancy. Here the CDR3 reads CASSLDLQTNYGYTF. CDR3 sequence (DNA): TGTGCCAGCAGCTTAGATCTGCAGACAAACTATGGCTACACCTTC.